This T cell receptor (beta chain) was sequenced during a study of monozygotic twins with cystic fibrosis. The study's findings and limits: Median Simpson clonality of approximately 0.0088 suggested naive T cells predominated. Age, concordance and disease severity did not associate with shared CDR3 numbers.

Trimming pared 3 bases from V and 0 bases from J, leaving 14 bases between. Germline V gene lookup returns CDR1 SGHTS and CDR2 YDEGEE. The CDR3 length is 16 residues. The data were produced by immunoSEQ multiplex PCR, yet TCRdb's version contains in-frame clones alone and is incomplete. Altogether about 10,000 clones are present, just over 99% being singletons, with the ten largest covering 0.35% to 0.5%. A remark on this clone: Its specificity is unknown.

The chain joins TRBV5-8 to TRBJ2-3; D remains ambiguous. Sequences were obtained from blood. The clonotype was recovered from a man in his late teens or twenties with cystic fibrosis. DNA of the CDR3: TGTGCCAGCAGCTCTGGGTTGCGGAAGAGCACAGATACGCAGTATTTT. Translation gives CASSSGLRKSTDTQYF.